Listed below are T cell receptor beta chains from one sample, sequenced in a study of T cells in localized non-small cell lung cancer. Generated by immunoSEQ multiplex PCR, the TCRdb table keeps only in-frame clones and is missing some. The sample holds about 5,100 clones; 40% to 50% are singletons and the top ten take 16%. The source material was lung tumor tissue, sampled before any cancer treatment. The receptors were sampled from a man aged 40 to 69 with stage I lung adenocarcinoma. Both conserved end residues are part of each CDR3. A D gene is named only where the DNA matches it firmly. The size of a clone is reported for some rows only, either as once, few or many, or as a class for expanded clones.

V: TRBV18; J: TRBJ2-7; size: -; D: TRBD2; DNA: TGTGCCAGCTCAACCGGAGGGGCGGCTAGCGGGGATCACGAGCAGTACTTC; CDR3: CASSTGGAASGDHEQYF
V: TRBV19; J: TRBJ1-1; size: few; D: TRBD1; DNA: TGTGCCGCGCTAAGGACAGGGAGCTTGGAAGCTTTCTTT; CDR3: CAALRTGSLEAFF
V: TRBV23-1; J: TRBJ2-7; size: few; D: TRBD1; DNA: TGCGCCAGCAGTCAATCTTTATCGGGACAGACCTTTTACGAGCAGTACTTC; CDR3: CASSQSLSGQTFYEQYF
V: TRBV18; J: TRBJ1-2; size: -; D: TRBD1; DNA: TGTGCCAGCTCACCCCGACAGGGGGCTTGGTATGGCTACACCTTC; CDR3: CASSPRQGAWYGYTF
V: TRBV9; J: TRBJ2-6; size: -; D: -; DNA: TGTGCCAGCAGCGCTCAGACAGCTCGCTCTGGGGCCAACGTCCTGACTTTC; CDR3: CASSAQTARSGANVLTF
V: TRBV6-8; J: TRBJ2-7; size: -; D: -; DNA: TGTGCCAGCCAAGAAGGGGGGACTTACGAGCAGTACTTC; CDR3: CASQEGGTYEQYF
V: TRBV18; J: TRBJ1-2; size: -; D: TRBD1; DNA: TGTGCCAGCTCACCCCTGGATAGGACAGGGGCGGGCTATGGCTACACCTTC; CDR3: CASSPLDRTGAGYGYTF
V: TRBV9; J: TRBJ1-5; size: few; D: -; DNA: TGTGCCAGCACCAGAAGGGGAGGGGAATTGAGCAATCAGCCCCAGCATTTT; CDR3: CASTRRGGELSNQPQHF
V: TRBV11-3; J: TRBJ2-7; size: medium-sized; D: -; DNA: TGTGCCAGCAGCTTAGAGGGGGCGAGGAACGAGCAGTACTTC; CDR3: CASSLEGARNEQYF
V: TRBV6-8; J: TRBJ1-5; size: few; D: -; DNA: TGTGCCAGCAGCCTACGGGCTTTGGATAGCAATCAGCCCCAGCATTTT; CDR3: CASSLRALDSNQPQHF
V: TRBV6-8; J: TRBJ1-1; size: -; D: -; DNA: TGTGCCAGCAGGAGGGACGGGGGGACTGAAGCTTTCTTT; CDR3: CASRRDGGTEAFF
V: TRBV10-2; J: TRBJ2-3; size: -; D: -; DNA: TGCGCCATCAGTGAGTCGAGAGCAGATACGCAGTATTTT; CDR3: CAISESRADTQYF
V: TRBV19; J: TRBJ1-2; size: medium-sized; D: -; DNA: TGTGCCACCTCGGACACCTTTAATGGCTACACCTTC; CDR3: CATSDTFNGYTF
V: TRBV9; J: TRBJ2-7; size: few; D: TRBD1; DNA: TGTGCCAGCAGGAATACGGGACAGCTCTACGAGCAGTACTTC; CDR3: CASRNTGQLYEQYF
V: TRBV5-1; J: TRBJ2-7; size: -; D: TRBD1; DNA: TGCGCCAGCAGCGCCGGGACAGCGCGACCGTCCTACGAGCAGTACTTC; CDR3: CASSAGTARPSYEQYF
V: TRBV18; J: TRBJ2-7; size: -; D: -; DNA: TGTGCCAGCTCACCACCGGGGGCTCGGTCCTACGAGCAGTACTTC; CDR3: CASSPPGARSYEQYF
V: TRBV29-1; J: TRBJ2-7; size: -; D: -; DNA: TGCAGCGTTGAGCAGGCCTCCTCGGGGTACGAGCAGTACTTC; CDR3: CSVEQASSGYEQYF
V: TRBV19; J: TRBJ2-3; size: -; D: -; DNA: TGTGCCAGTAGCCCCATCGAGGGGGGCAAAGATACGCAGTATTTT; CDR3: CASSPIEGGKDTQYF
V: TRBV9; J: TRBJ1-5; size: -; D: -; DNA: TGTGCCAGCAGCGAGAATACCGGCAATCAGCCCCAGCATTTT; CDR3: CASSENTGNQPQHF
V: TRBV7-5; J: TRBJ2-5; size: -; D: -; DNA: TGTGCCAGCAGCTCAACAGGGGGGATACGGACCCAGTACTTC; CDR3: CASSSTGGIRTQYF
V: TRBV6-8; J: TRBJ1-5; size: few; D: -; DNA: TGTGCCAGCAGTTCCGAGAGGGCTCCAGGGGCAGGACAGCCCCAGCATTTT; CDR3: CASSSERAPGAGQPQHF
V: TRBV2; J: TRBJ1-4; size: -; D: TRBD1; DNA: TGTGCCAGCAGCTCGAGACAGGGGGCGGGAGAAAAACTGTTTTTT; CDR3: CASSSRQGAGEKLFF
V: TRBV29-1; J: TRBJ2-6; size: -; D: TRBD1; DNA: TGCAGCGTTGGGGGTCAGGGGGCCTCTGGGGCCAACGTCCTGACTTTC; CDR3: CSVGGQGASGANVLTF
V: TRBV6-8; J: TRBJ1-1; size: -; D: -; DNA: TGTGCCAGCAGCCCCCCCGTCGGGCCTGAAGCTTTCTTT; CDR3: CASSPPVGPEAFF
V: TRBV30; J: TRBJ1-6; size: -; D: TRBD1; DNA: TGTGCCTGGAGTGTGACAGGGTATAATTCACCCCTCCACTTT; CDR3: CAWSVTGYNSPLHF
V: TRBV14; J: TRBJ2-7; size: once; D: -; DNA: TGTGCCAGCAGCCATTCCTACAGTGAGCAGTACTTC; CDR3: CASSHSYSEQYF